The source of this TCR beta chain is a study of blood T cell repertoires in COVID-19. Study summary: Some COVID-19 samples were acute and others convalescent; all came from the United States, Italy and Spain. From T cells, B-cell-depleted T cells, or PBMCs came the material, which was cDNA or gDNA.

Trimming removed 6 bases from V and 10 bases from J; junction bases left unmatched: 9. Germline V CDR1 and CDR2: SNHLY, FYNNEI. The CDR3 sequence is 13 residues long. Original analysis: Amplifying reference gene primers gave estimates of nucleated cell counts. Some clones are missing from TCRdb's copy, which holds only in-frame ones; the method was immunoSEQ multiplex PCR. V, J and clone size were drawn from that table, and D and trimming were deduced from the DNA. Among 110,000 or so clones, roughly 80% were seen once, and the ten largest hold roughly 8.1%. The TCR originated in a woman between 40 and 50 years old with acute or convalescent COVID-19. The rearrangement joins TRBV2 to TRBJ1-1, with 9 bases fitting TRBD1. Sequenced sample: peripheral blood. CDR3 nucleotide sequence: TGTGCCAGCAGGATTACCGGGACAGGGTTAGCTTTCTTT. Encoded protein: CASRITGTGLAFF.